This T cell receptor beta chain was found in a study of identical twins. Comment on this clonotype: Antigen unknown. This may be a read error: a much more frequent sequence differs by one nucleotide.

Study-level findings and limits: Conclusions were drawn cross-sectionally by statistical analysis, without following the same donors.

Template switching, a step in the protocol, added a universal primer site, and cDNA carried unique molecular identifiers. TCRdb reprocessed the 5' RACE reads via MiXCR and lists one record per CDR3 protein. The top ten hold around 0.95% of the sample, which has hundreds of thousands of distinct CDR3 sequences, over 8.5% seen once. Germline CDR1 reads SNHLY; CDR2 reads FYNNEI. This CDR3 is built from 14 residues. All donors were healthy Caucasians. Separately, the same data were catalogued under a study of yellow fever vaccine responses in identical twins.

The specimen sequenced was PBMCs. This clonotype originated in a woman aged 18-30 years in good health. The J gene is TRBJ1-4, the V gene TRBV2; unclear D gene. CDR3 amino acids: CASVSDATTEKLFF. Here the CDR3 DNA reads TGTGCCAGCGTGTCAGATGCAACTACTGAAAAACTGTTTTTT.